This T cell receptor beta chain was identified in a study of blood T cell repertoires in COVID-19 (dated by TCRdb to 2018 to 2020). As for the study more broadly: Samples from collaborators originated in the United States, Italy and Spain and spanned both the acute and convalescent phases of COVID-19. The repertoires were made available in a free public database intended to serve as a resource for research on the immune response to SARS-CoV-2. Subjects who had been exposed to COVID-19, were actively infected with it, or had recovered from it provided the deeply sampled blood TCRbeta repertoires that made up the dataset. Where available, HLA class I and class II types were taken from metadata supplied by the sample provider and were not determined by assay-based typing. The sample metadata nearly always contained a de-identified subject ID, COVID-19 status, age in years and sex. Samples were obtained from the ongoing ImmuneRACE study (first 160 participants) and from 950 to 1,500 subjects provided by 6 global collaborators. The material from the prospective study consisted of cDNA or gDNA derived from T cells, B-cell-depleted T cells, or PBMCs. What the authors observed across the whole study: The amount of clinical and demographic metadata varied by source and participant and was provided uncurated.

Note on this clone: Its antigen remains unidentified. Within one base of it there is no much larger clone, and no base qualities were kept.

The immunoSEQ Assay, a bias-controlled multiplex PCR, was used to amplify TCRbeta CDR3 regions from genomic DNA. In the original analysis: Within the assay, amplification of reference gene primers was used to estimate how many nucleated cells each sample contained. To quantify the absolute abundance of each unique TCRbeta CDR3 rearrangement, sequence reads were collapsed and filtered. For each sample, productive Simpson clonality was calculated as the square root of Simpson's diversity index over productive rearrangements. TCRdb limited this immuneACCESS table to in-frame rearrangements with V and J called. A share of clones is missing; checked studies link under half to unresolved V genes, and the rest is unexplained. V, J and clone size were drawn from that table, and D and trimming were deduced from the DNA. For this sample the table gives about 73,000 clones, of which roughly nine tenths were detected only once. Of the sample, approximately 15% falls within the top ten clones.

The collaborating institutions used their own protocols to collect whole blood in K2EDTA tubes. Collaborator samples were shipped for TCRbeta analysis as frozen whole blood, isolated PBMCs, or DNA extracted from either sample type. Looking up the germline V gene yields CDR1 LGHNA and CDR2 YSLEER. V is shortened by 1 base, J by 2 bases, and the region joining them spans 14 bases. The CDR3 measures 17 amino acids from cysteine to phenylalanine. The entry retains the CDR3 DNA only, 51 bases that are in frame from base 1. The sequenced sample was peripheral blood. Recombination linked TRBV4-3 to TRBJ1-4; 5 matching bases give a weak D call of TRBD1. This TCR was recovered from a woman aged 80 or over with active or convalescent COVID-19. CDR3 reads: CASSQGSPRGTNEKLFF. The DNA sequence reads TGCGCCAGCAGCCAAGGATCTCCTAGGGGTACTAATGAAAAACTGTTTTTT.